Below are 5 T cell receptor beta chains sequenced from a single sample in a study of tumor T cells in aggressive B-cell lymphoma. The protocol was immunoSEQ multiplex PCR, while the TCRdb copy is restricted to in-frame clones and leaves out a portion. The sample contains more than 2,500 clones, 85% to 95% of which appear only once. Sequencing was performed on tumor tissue. These receptors all come from an adult with diffuse large B cell lymphoma.

This chain joins TRBV9 and TRBJ2-3; 8 bases agree with TRBD2. V lost 1 base and J lost 3; bases outside the gene matches: 1. The CDR3 length is 14 residues. In germline, CDR1 is SGDLS, CDR2 YYNGEE. The CDR3 is CASSVRLATDTQYF. The CDR3 bases are TGTGCCAGCAGCGTAAGACTAGCGACAGATACGCAGTATTTT.

Concerning this clone: One junction end does not reproduce the germline sequence, and a read error may be involved. The chain is built from TRBV13 and TRBJ2-2, with D perhaps TRBD1 (5 bases). Looked up from germline, CDR1 is PRHDT and CDR2 is FYEKMQ (reference sequence). The CDR3 contains 14 residues. This CDR3 is CASSSDSYTGELFF. CDR3 bases: TGTGCCAGTAGCTCCGACAGTTACACCGGGGAGCTGTTTTTT.

V and J are TRBV5-1 and TRBJ2-7, with D perhaps matching TRBD1 (5 bases). This CDR3 has 15 residues. Germline loops: CDR1 SGHRS, CDR2 YFSETQ. V shed 2 bases and J shed 4 bases, with 16 bases lying between them. CDR3 coding DNA: TGCGCCAGCAGCTTAGTGACACAGGCTGGATACGAGCAGTACTTC. This codes for CASSLVTQAGYEQYF.

This clone was detected only once. The V and J genes are TRBV18 and TRBJ2-5; D is perhaps TRBD2 (6 bases). Germline loops: CDR1 KGHSH, CDR2 LQKENI. The V and J ends lost 1 base and 5 bases respectively, with 11 bases between them. CDR3 length: 14 amino acids. CDR3 sequence (DNA): TGTGCCAGCTCACCACTGTTTGGAGGGGAGACCCAGTACTTC. As protein: CASSPLFGGETQYF.

The chain links TRBV28 to TRBJ2-5; 11 positions agree with TRBD2. V was pared by 6 bases and J by 5 bases, with 14 bases of the junction left unmatched. CDR1 MDHEN and CDR2 SYDVKM come from the germline V gene. The CDR3 spans 17 residues. The CDR3 is CASRLRSSGRARETQYF. Written as DNA, the CDR3 is TGTGCCAGCAGACTCCGTAGTAGCGGGAGGGCCAGGGAGACCCAGTACTTC.